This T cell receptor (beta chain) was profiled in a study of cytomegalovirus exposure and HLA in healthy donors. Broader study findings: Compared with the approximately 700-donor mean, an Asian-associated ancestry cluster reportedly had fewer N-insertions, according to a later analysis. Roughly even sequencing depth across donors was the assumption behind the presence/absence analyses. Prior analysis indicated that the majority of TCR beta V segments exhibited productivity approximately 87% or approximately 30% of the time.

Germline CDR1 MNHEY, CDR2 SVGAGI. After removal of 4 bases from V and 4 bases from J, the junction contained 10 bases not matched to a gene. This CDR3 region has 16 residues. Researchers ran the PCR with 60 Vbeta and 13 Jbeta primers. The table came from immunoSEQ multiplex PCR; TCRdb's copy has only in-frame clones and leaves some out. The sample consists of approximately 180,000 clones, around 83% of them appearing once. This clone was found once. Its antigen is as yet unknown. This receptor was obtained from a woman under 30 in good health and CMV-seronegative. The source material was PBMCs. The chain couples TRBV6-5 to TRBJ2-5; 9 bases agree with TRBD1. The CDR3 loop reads CASSLPGQGTLETQYF. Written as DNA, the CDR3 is TGTGCCAGCAGTTTGCCGGGACAGGGAACCTTAGAGACCCAGTACTTC.